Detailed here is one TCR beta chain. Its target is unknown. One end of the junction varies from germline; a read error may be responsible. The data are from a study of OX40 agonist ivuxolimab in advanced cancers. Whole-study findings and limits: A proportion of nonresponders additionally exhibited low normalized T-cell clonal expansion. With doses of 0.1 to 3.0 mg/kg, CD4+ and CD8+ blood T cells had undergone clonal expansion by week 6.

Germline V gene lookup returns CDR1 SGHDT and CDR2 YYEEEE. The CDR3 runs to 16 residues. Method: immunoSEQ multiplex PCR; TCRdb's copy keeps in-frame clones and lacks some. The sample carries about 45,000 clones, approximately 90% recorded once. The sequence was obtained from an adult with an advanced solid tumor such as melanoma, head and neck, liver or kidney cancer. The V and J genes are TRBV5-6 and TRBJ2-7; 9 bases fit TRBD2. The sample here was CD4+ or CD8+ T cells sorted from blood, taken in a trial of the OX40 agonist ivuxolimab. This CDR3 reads CVSSLASGTFSHEQYF. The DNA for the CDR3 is TGTGTCAGCAGCTTAGCTAGCGGGACATTCAGCCACGAGCAGTACTTC. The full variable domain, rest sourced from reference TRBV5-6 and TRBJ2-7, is DAGVTQSPTHLIKTRGQQVTLRCSPKSGHDTVSWYQQALGQGPQFIFQYYEEEERQRGNFPDRFSGHQFPNYSSELNVNALLLGDSALYLCVSSLASGTFSHEQYFGPGTRLTVT.